Listed here are 3 T cell receptor beta chains from one sample, sequenced in a study of shared clonotypes between healthy human individuals. Produced via immunoSEQ multiplex PCR; TCRdb's table is partial and in-frame only. Altogether some 2 million clones are present, 85% to 95% being singletons, with the ten largest covering more than 0.1%. Material: naive CD4+ T cells sorted from blood. Subset indicated: CD45RA+ positively selected. The receptors come from a man between 18 and 29 years old in good health.

The rearrangement links TRBV6-5 to TRBJ1-2; TRBD1 might be the D (5 bases). In germline, CDR1 is MNHEY, CDR2 SVGAGI. This CDR3 contains 12 residues. Trimming cost V 1 base and J 8 bases, with 8 bases left between them. CDR3 DNA: TGTGCCAGCAGTTACTGGGGGATGGGCTACACCTTC. This sequence encodes CASSYWGMGYTF.

The chain employs TRBV6-6 and TRBJ2-2; weak D call: TRBD1 (5 bases). This CDR3 comprises 15 residues. Germline V gene sequence: CDR1 MNHNY, CDR2 SVGAGI (reference sequence). V was clipped by 2 bases and J by 1 base, with 8 bases between them. Written as DNA, the CDR3 is TGTGCCAGCAGTTACGGAAGGGGGAACACCGGGGAGCTGTTTTTT. Protein product: CASSYGRGNTGELFF.

This chain joins TRBV28 and TRBJ2-7, with 8 bases aligning to TRBD2. Germline V gene data show CDR1 as MDHEN and CDR2 as SYDVKM. The CDR3 totals 19 residues. The V segment lost 4 bases and the J segment 6 bases; nucleotides outside the gene matches: 23. The DNA for the CDR3 is TGTGCCAGCAGTTATCTCCGGGGGGGGGCCACAAACCTGGCCACCGAGCAGTACTTC. Protein product: CASSYLRGGATNLATEQYF. The entire variable domain, with the rest obtained from reference TRBV28 and TRBJ2-7, is as follows: DVKVTQSSRYLVKRTGEKVFLECVQDMDHENMFWYRQDPGLGLRLIYFSYDVKMKEKGDIPEGYSVSREKKERFSLILESASTNQTSMYLCASSYLRGGATNLATEQYFGPGTRLTVT.